This TCR beta chain was identified during a study of vaccination and CD4 T cells after COVID-19. Study-wide background: Participants got two doses of BNT162b2 or mRNA-1273 vaccine. As control conditions, cultures were given either a CEFX pool serving as positive control, an HIV-1 Nef pool, or no peptide at all.

Scientists ran DNA taken from cultured CD4+ T cells through the Oncomine TCR Beta short-read assay for sequencing. TCRdb reanalysed the PCR reads using MiXCR and keeps one entry per CDR3 protein. The table records about 21,000 distinct CDR3 sequences, around 50% of them present only once. To note about this clonotype: Its antigen remains unknown.

The CDR3 consists of 14 residues. With 1 base clipped from V and 3 bases from J, the junction kept 0 bases outside the gene matches. Treatment: 10-day PBMC culture with coronavirus spike peptide pools or control peptides (ViraFEST assay). The specimen sequenced was CD4+ T cells from blood, cultured in vitro. The chain uses TRBV12-3 or TRBV12-4 and TRBJ2-3; TRBD2 aligns across 8 bases. The sequence was collected from a human donor who had recovered from COVID-19. CDR3 nucleotide sequence: TGTGCCAGCAGTTTAGGCGGGAGGACAGATACGCAGTATTTT. Amino acids: CASSLGGRTDTQYF.